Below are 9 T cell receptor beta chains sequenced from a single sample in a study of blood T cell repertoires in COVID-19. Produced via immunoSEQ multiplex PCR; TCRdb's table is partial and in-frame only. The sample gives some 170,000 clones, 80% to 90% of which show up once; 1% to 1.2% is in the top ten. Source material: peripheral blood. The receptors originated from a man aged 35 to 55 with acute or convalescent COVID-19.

The CDR3 bases are TGTGCCAGCAGCGCCGACAGGGGCCCTTATGGCTACACCTTC. Protein: CASSADRGPYGYTF. This chain links TRBV7-2 with TRBJ1-2, with 8 bases that match TRBD1. Germline V CDR1 and CDR2: SGHTA, FQGNSA. V lost 5 bases to trimming and J lost 5 bases; unmatched junction nucleotides: 7. CDR3 length: 14 residues.

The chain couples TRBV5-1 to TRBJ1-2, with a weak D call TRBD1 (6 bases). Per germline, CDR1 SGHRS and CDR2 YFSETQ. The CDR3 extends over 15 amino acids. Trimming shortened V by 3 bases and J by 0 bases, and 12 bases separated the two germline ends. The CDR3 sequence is CASSYWTETNYGYTF. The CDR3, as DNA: TGCGCCAGCAGCTACTGGACAGAGACTAACTATGGCTACACCTTC.

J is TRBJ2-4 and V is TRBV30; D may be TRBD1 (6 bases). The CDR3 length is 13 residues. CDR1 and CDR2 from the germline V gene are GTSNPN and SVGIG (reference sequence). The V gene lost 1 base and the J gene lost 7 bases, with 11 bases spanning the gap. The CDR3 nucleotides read TGTGCCTGGAGTGCAGGGGCCGGGAACATTCAGTACTTC. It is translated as CAWSAGAGNIQYF. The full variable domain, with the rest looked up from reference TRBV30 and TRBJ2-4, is SQTIHQWPATLVQPVGSPLSLECTVEGTSNPNLYWYRQAAGRGLQLLFYSVGIGQISSEVPQNLSASRPQDRQFILSSKKLLLSDSGFYLCAWSAGAGNIQYFGAGTRLSVL.

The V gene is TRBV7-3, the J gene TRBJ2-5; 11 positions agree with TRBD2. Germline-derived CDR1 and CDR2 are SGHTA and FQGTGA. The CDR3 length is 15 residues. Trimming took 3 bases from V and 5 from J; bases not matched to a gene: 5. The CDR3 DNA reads TGTGCCAGCAGCTTTAGCGGGGGGGCTCCGGAGACCCAGTACTTC. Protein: CASSFSGGAPETQYF.

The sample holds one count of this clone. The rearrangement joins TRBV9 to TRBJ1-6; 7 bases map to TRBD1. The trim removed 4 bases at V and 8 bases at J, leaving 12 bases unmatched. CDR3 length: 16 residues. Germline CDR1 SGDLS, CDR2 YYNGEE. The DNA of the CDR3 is TGTGCCAGCAGCCCCCAGACAGGGAGAATAGATTCACCCCTCCACTTT. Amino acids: CASSPQTGRIDSPLHF.

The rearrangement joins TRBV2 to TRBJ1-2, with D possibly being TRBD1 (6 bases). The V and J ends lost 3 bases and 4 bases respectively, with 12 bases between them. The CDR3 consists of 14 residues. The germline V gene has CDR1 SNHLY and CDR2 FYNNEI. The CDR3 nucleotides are TGTGCCAGCAGTGATCGACAGGAGCTCTATGGCTACACCTTC. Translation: CASSDRQELYGYTF.

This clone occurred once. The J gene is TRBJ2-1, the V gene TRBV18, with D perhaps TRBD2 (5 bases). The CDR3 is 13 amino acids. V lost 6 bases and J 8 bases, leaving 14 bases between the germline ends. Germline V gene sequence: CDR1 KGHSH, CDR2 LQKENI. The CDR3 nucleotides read TGTGCCAGCTCCACCAGTCTGCGGGATGAGCAGTTCTTC. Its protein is CASSTSLRDEQFF.

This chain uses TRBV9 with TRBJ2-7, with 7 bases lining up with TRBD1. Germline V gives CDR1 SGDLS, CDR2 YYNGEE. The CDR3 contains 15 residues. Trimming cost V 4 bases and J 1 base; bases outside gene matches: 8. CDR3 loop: CASSPWWDRSYEQYF. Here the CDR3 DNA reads TGTGCCAGCAGCCCGTGGTGGGACAGATCCTACGAGCAGTACTTC.

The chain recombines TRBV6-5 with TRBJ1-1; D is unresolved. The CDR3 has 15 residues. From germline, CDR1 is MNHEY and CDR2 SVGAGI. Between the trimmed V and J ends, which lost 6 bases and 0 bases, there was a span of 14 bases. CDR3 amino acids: CASSSLGLLNTEAFF. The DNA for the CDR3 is TGTGCCAGCAGCTCCCTAGGACTGCTGAACACTGAAGCTTTCTTT.